This TCR beta chain was sequenced for a study of Ad26.COV2.S vaccination and SARS-CoV-2 variants. CDR1 is MGHDK, CDR2 SYGVNS, per germline. Germline trimming cut 4 bases from V and 4 bases from J; bases unmatched to any gene: 2. CDR3 length: 14 residues. Stated treatment: around 19 received Ad26.COV2.S at low or high dose, single or two shots; several received placebo; per-sample allocation not given. Specimens were obtained on day 63 following the first vaccine or placebo injection. Method: immunoSEQ multiplex PCR; TCRdb's copy keeps in-frame clones and lacks some. The sample lists around 320,000 clones; around nine tenths were seen once.

The genes are TRBV25-1 and TRBJ2-1; 9 bases are a match to TRBD2. The material sequenced was peripheral blood, taken in a trial of Ad26.COV2.S vaccine versus placebo. This TCR came from a person between 18 and 59 years old who received the Ad26.COV2.S COVID-19 vaccine or a placebo. The DNA for the CDR3 is TGTGCCAGCAGTGGGCTAGCGGGGTACAATGAGCAGTTCTTC. Translation gives CASSGLAGYNEQFF. The complete variable domain, with remaining parts taken from reference TRBV25-1 and TRBJ2-1, reads EADIYQTPRYLVIGTGKKITLECSQTMGHDKMYWYQQDPGMELHLIHYSYGVNSTEKGDLSSESTVSRIRTEHFPLTLESARPSHTSQYLCASSGLAGYNEQFFGPGTRLTVL.